This T cell receptor (beta chain) is drawn from a study of T cells in Graves' hyperthyroidism and ophthalmopathy. The study's findings and limits: A median 6.5 months before onset, the model predicted ophthalmopathy.

Unmatched junction bases numbered 7, after V lost 7 bases and J lost 4 bases. Germline CDR1 and CDR2: PRHDT and FYEKMQ (reference sequence). The CDR3 consists of 15 residues. RNA transcripts gave rise to amplified TCR beta CDR3 regions. A set of HTBI primers served as the primers for a first-round RT-PCR of the TCR CDR3. TCRdb reanalysed the multiplex PCR reads using MiXCR and keeps one entry per CDR3 protein. This sample carries under 600,000 distinct CDR3 sequences, 16% of them seen once, and the ten largest clones take around 3.3%. This clonotype was seen a few times. Its antigen is not identified. Disease lasting under 3 months, a NOSPECS grade of at least 4, and a Clinical Activity Score of at least 3 were features of the ophthalmopathy patients. Uncontrolled infection, other autoimmune disease, pregnancy or lactation excluded patients. Clinical symptoms, serum thyroxine and TRAb, thyroid ultrasound and orbital computed tomography together formed the diagnostic basis.

Sequencing was performed on blood. The source is a woman in her 40s with Graves' ophthalmopathy. The rearrangement uses TRBV13 and TRBJ1-3; 10 bases map to TRBD1. The CDR3 protein is CASTGMDRGGNTIYF. CDR3 DNA: TGTGCCAGCACCGGAATGGACAGGGGGGGAAACACCATATATTTT.